These 28 T cell receptor beta chains were sequenced from one sample in a study of shared clonotypes between healthy human individuals. The protocol was immunoSEQ multiplex PCR, while the TCRdb copy is restricted to in-frame clones and leaves out a portion. The sample records 560,000 or so clones, 95% to 97% being singletons. The naive CD8 population came from CD45RO-negative cells selected for CCR7, without terminally differentiated effector memory CD45RA+ cells. Material: naive CD8+ T cells sorted from blood. The receptors shown here come from a woman between 25 and 40 years old in good health.

J is TRBJ1-1 and V is TRBV27; no clear D gene. CDR1 is MNHEY and CDR2 is SMNVEV in the germline V gene (reference sequence). The CDR3 extends over 14 amino acids. The V end lost 3 bases, the J end lost 1 base, and 9 bases lay between the germline ends. CDR3 sequence reads: CASSLYPENTEAFF. CDR3 DNA: TGTGCCAGCAGTTTGTACCCGGAGAACACTGAAGCTTTCTTT.

The rearrangement uses TRBV5-1 and TRBJ2-7; D is possibly TRBD2 (5 bases). Trimming stripped 6 bases from V and 2 bases from J, with 18 bases between. Germline values: CDR1 SGHRS, CDR2 YFSETQ. The CDR3 extends over 15 amino acids. The CDR3 sequence is CASTPATGKAYEQYF. The CDR3, as DNA: TGCGCCAGCACCCCGGCGACGGGGAAGGCCTACGAGCAGTACTTC.

The V call is TRBV2, the J call TRBJ1-5; 7 bases fit TRBD1. The ends lost 6 bases at V and 5 bases at J; junction bases unmatched: 4. Germline V CDR1 and CDR2: SNHLY, FYNNEI. The CDR3 covers 13 residues. The CDR3: CASSGTAYQPQHF. The CDR3 coding sequence is TGTGCCAGCAGCGGGACAGCTTATCAGCCCCAGCATTTT.

The chain couples TRBV10-3 to TRBJ2-1, with 7 bases fitting TRBD2. CDR3 length equals 13 residues. Losses at the gene ends were 7 bases for V and 9 bases for J; bases not matched to a gene: 9. Germline V gene sequence: CDR1 ENHRY, CDR2 SYGVKD. The CDR3, as DNA: TGTGCCATCAATTCCCCGGGAGGAGCTGAGCAGTTCTTC. It codes for CAINSPGGAEQFF.

V usage is TRBV5-6 and J usage is TRBJ2-1, with 7 bases lining up with TRBD2. Germline loops: CDR1 SGHDT, CDR2 YYEEEE. This CDR3 spans 15 amino acids. The trim removed 2 bases at V and 9 bases at J, leaving 11 bases unmatched. CDR3 protein: CASSFGGGGDLEQFF. CDR3 in DNA: TGTGCCAGCAGCTTTGGTGGGGGAGGGGATCTTGAGCAGTTCTTC. The full variable domain, completed using reference TRBV5-6 and TRBJ2-1, is DAGVTQSPTHLIKTRGQQVTLRCSPKSGHDTVSWYQQALGQGPQFIFQYYEEEERQRGNFPDRFSGHQFPNYSSELNVNALLLGDSALYLCASSFGGGGDLEQFFGPGTRLTVL.

The chain is built from TRBV19 and TRBJ2-7; perhaps TRBD2 as D (5 bases). Trimming removed 7 bases from V and 2 bases from J, with 15 bases in between. Germline CDR1 reads LNHDA; CDR2 reads SQIVND (reference sequence). The CDR3 runs to 14 residues. The chain's CDR3 is CASMATRVPYEQYF. The CDR3 region has the DNA TGTGCCAGTATGGCAACTAGAGTTCCCTACGAGCAGTACTTC.

This clone has only one observation. The chain has TRBV19 and TRBJ2-7; D unresolved. This CDR3 comprises 12 residues. V shed 5 bases and J shed 1 base, with 6 bases lying between them. Per germline, CDR1 LNHDA and CDR2 SQIVND (reference sequence). This chain's CDR3 is CASSPPSYEQYF. The DNA for the CDR3 is TGTGCCAGTAGTCCACCTTCCTACGAGCAGTACTTC.

The chain joins TRBV30 to TRBJ2-1; D unresolved. The CDR3 is 15 amino acids. The V end lost 1 base, the J end lost 0 bases, and 10 bases lay between the germline ends. The germline V gene has CDR1 GTSNPN and CDR2 SVGIG (reference sequence). As DNA, the CDR3 is TGTGCCTGGAGTGACCAGAAGAGCTCCTACAATGAGCAGTTCTTC. Translated: CAWSDQKSSYNEQFF.

This rearrangement joins TRBV7-9 to TRBJ2-7; D unresolved. This CDR3 comprises 13 residues. The germline V and J ends were trimmed by 0 bases and 2 bases, with 5 bases remaining between them. CDR1 SEHNR and CDR2 FQNEAQ come from the germline V gene (reference sequence). DNA for the CDR3: TGTGCCAGCAGCTTAGCGCTACCCTACGAGCAGTACTTC. Translated: CASSLALPYEQYF.

J is TRBJ1-2 and V is TRBV6-6, with 7 bases lining up with TRBD1. The V gene end was trimmed by 6 bases and the J gene end by 0 bases; junction bases not matched to a gene: 10. Per germline, CDR1 MNHNY and CDR2 SVGAGI (reference sequence). The CDR3 is made up of 16 amino acids. The CDR3 coding sequence is TGTGCCAGCAGCCCGATCAAGGGGGCGCCTAACTATGGCTACACCTTC. Translation: CASSPIKGAPNYGYTF.

In DNA form, the CDR3 reads TGTGCCTGGAGTGTACGAGAGACCCAGTACTTC. As protein: CAWSVRETQYF. The chain recombines TRBV30 with TRBJ2-5; D gene uncertain. The V gene lost 0 bases and the J gene lost 4 bases, with 3 bases spanning the gap. Germline assignment: CDR1 GTSNPN and CDR2 SVGIG (reference sequence). The CDR3 is 11 amino acids.

The chain carries TRBV9 and TRBJ1-2; the D is unclear. The V end was cut by 0 bases, the J end by 4 bases, with 10 bases between. Germline CDR1 is SGDLS and CDR2 is YYNGEE. The CDR3 is made up of 14 amino acids. CDR3 residues: CASSVENTPYGYTF. The CDR3 DNA reads TGTGCCAGCAGCGTAGAGAACACACCCTATGGCTACACCTTC.

This rearrangement joins TRBV11-2 to TRBJ2-1; D perhaps matches TRBD1 (6 bases). Per germline, CDR1 SGHAT and CDR2 FQNNGV. The V gene lost 4 bases and the J gene lost 10 bases, with 20 bases spanning the gap. This CDR3 region has 15 residues. CDR3 sequence reads: CASSSYKRQVNEQFF. The CDR3, as DNA: TGTGCCAGCAGCTCGTACAAACGACAGGTAAACGAGCAGTTCTTC.

This clone was found once. The chain has TRBV5-1 and TRBJ2-2; D uncertain. Deletions cut 4 bases from V and 6 bases from J, with 10 bases between. CDR3 length equals 13 residues. Germline CDR1 SGHRS, CDR2 YFSETQ. The CDR3: CASSPDGSGELFF. The CDR3 coding sequence is TGCGCCAGCAGCCCCGATGGGTCCGGGGAGCTGTTTTTT.

The chain recombines TRBV5-6 with TRBJ2-5; 9 nucleotides line up with TRBD1. Trimming at V came to 0 bases and at J to 0 bases, leaving 6 bases not matched to a gene. Germline lookup yields CDR1 SGHDT and CDR2 YYEEEE. This CDR3 contains 17 residues. DNA of the CDR3: TGTGCCAGCAGCTTGGGCCGGGACAGGGCTTACCAAGAGACCCAGTACTTC. This sequence encodes CASSLGRDRAYQETQYF.

The chain uses TRBV28 and TRBJ1-1; D might be TRBD1 (6 bases). Germline-derived CDR1 and CDR2 are MDHEN and SYDVKM. This CDR3 has 13 residues. With 6 bases removed from V and 4 bases from J, the gap between germline ends came to 12 bases. The CDR3 here is CASRETGSTEAFF. The CDR3 region has the DNA TGTGCCAGCAGGGAAACAGGGTCCACTGAAGCTTTCTTT. Supplemented by reference TRBV28 and TRBJ1-1, the full variable domain reads DVKVTQSSRYLVKRTGEKVFLECVQDMDHENMFWYRQDPGLGLRLIYFSYDVKMKEKGDIPEGYSVSREKKERFSLILESASTNQTSMYLCASRETGSTEAFFGQGTRLTVV.

V gene TRBV4-1 combines with J gene TRBJ2-3; 7 positions agree with TRBD1. CDR3 length: 14 residues. V lost 3 bases, J lost 6 bases, and 6 bases stayed unmatched. CDR1 is MGHRA, CDR2 YSYEKL, per germline. The CDR3 coding sequence is TGCGCCAGCAGCCATATGACAGGGACCGATACGCAGTATTTT. It codes for CASSHMTGTDTQYF.

The V gene is TRBV2, the J gene TRBJ2-5; 9 bases fit TRBD2. The end of the DNA is better explained by TRBJ2-7, so the J call may be wrong. The CDR3 is 15 amino acids. Germline loops: CDR1 SNHLY, CDR2 FYNNEI. CDR3 bases: TGTGCCAGCAGCTCCAGAGATAGCGGGAGCTACGAGCAGTACTTC. As protein: CASSSRDSGSYEQYF.

The chain has TRBV10-1 and TRBJ2-7; 9 positions agree with TRBD1. Germline V gene sequence: CDR1 WNHNN, CDR2 SYGVQD (reference sequence). The length of the CDR3 is 14 residues. V shed 5 bases, J shed 2 bases, and the junction held 4 bases outside the gene matches. CDR3 sequence (DNA): TGCGCCAGCAGTTCGGACAGGGGACCCTACGAGCAGTACTTC. Protein product: CASSSDRGPYEQYF.

The chain uses TRBV6-5 and TRBJ2-1; the match to TRBD2 covers 11 bases. CDR1 is MNHEY and CDR2 is SVGAGI in the germline V gene. The junction had 9 bases not matched to a gene; V was cut back by 6 bases and J by 8 bases. The length of the CDR3 is 15 residues. CDR3 region: CASSHGTSGGDEQFF. The CDR3 coding sequence is TGTGCCAGCAGCCATGGTACTAGCGGGGGCGATGAGCAGTTCTTC.

The chain has TRBV28 and TRBJ2-5, with 7 bases fitting TRBD2. This CDR3 is 17 amino acids long. Germline CDR1 reads MDHEN; CDR2 reads SYDVKM. V lost 6 bases, J lost 0 bases, and 13 bases stayed unmatched. Here the CDR3 DNA reads TGTGCCAGCAGCAACTCAGGCCGGGAGGATTACCAAGAGACCCAGTACTTC. As protein: CASSNSGREDYQETQYF.

This chain links TRBV2 with TRBJ1-5; the D is unclear. Germline values: CDR1 SNHLY, CDR2 FYNNEI. The ends were cut back, 3 bases at V and 0 bases at J, with 9 bases in the middle. CDR3 length: 15 amino acids. The CDR3 coding sequence is TGTGCCAGCAGTGATGGGGTGTATAGCAATCAGCCCCAGCATTTT. This sequence encodes CASSDGVYSNQPQHF.

This clone appeared once. This chain uses TRBV5-6 with TRBJ2-1; 7 nucleotides line up with TRBD1. J gave up 9 bases and V 2 bases, and 11 bases lay outside the gene matches. The CDR3 loop spans 15 amino acids. The germline V gene encodes CDR1 SGHDT and CDR2 YYEEEE. CDR3 in amino acids: CASSFITGAEGEQFF. The CDR3 nucleotides are TGTGCCAGCAGCTTTATCACAGGGGCCGAAGGTGAGCAGTTCTTC.

This clone has only one observation. V usage is TRBV4-2 and J usage is TRBJ2-7; 7 nucleotides align to TRBD2. This CDR3 has 15 residues. V trimming: 0 bases; J trimming: 4 bases; junction bases outside the gene matches: 6. In germline, CDR1 is LGHNA, CDR2 YNFKEQ. CDR3 loop: CASSQDLLASYEQYF. Written as DNA, the CDR3 is TGTGCCAGCAGCCAAGACTTACTAGCGAGTTACGAGCAGTACTTC.

The chain has TRBV9 and TRBJ1-3; no definite D call. The ends were cut back, 6 bases at V and 0 bases at J, with 16 bases in the middle. The CDR3 consists of 16 residues. Germline values: CDR1 SGDLS, CDR2 YYNGEE. In DNA, the CDR3 is TGTGCCAGCACTGAGACGGGAGCCCGCTCTGGAAACACCATATATTTT. As protein: CASTETGARSGNTIYF.

The J gene is TRBJ2-1, the V gene TRBV13; 7 bases are a match to TRBD2. The germline gives CDR1 PRHDT, CDR2 FYEKMQ (reference sequence). CDR3 length equals 14 residues. With V trimmed by 5 bases and J by 10 bases, 11 bases remained unmatched. The CDR3 DNA is TGTGCCAGCAGCCCGTCGACTAGCATTCGGGAGCAGTTCTTC. Its translation is CASSPSTSIREQFF.

DNA for the CDR3: TGTGCCAGCAGCTTCTCCAGGGAATACGAGCAGTACTTC. It translates to CASSFSREYEQYF. This sequence joins TRBV11-2 and TRBJ2-7, with a tentative D call TRBD1 (5 bases). The CDR3 runs 13 residues. In germline, CDR1 is SGHAT, CDR2 FQNNGV. Trimming removed 3 bases from V and 4 bases from J, with 10 bases in between.

The chain carries TRBV30 and TRBJ2-7, with TRBD2 identical over 7 bases. The germline CDR1 and CDR2 sequences are GTSNPN and SVGIG (reference sequence). V lost 2 bases to trimming and J lost 5 bases; unmatched junction nucleotides: 12. The CDR3 totals 15 residues. CDR3 in DNA: TGTGCCTGGAGTTTGGTGGGGGAGGGTAGGGACGAGCAGTACTTC. Translating it yields CAWSLVGEGRDEQYF.